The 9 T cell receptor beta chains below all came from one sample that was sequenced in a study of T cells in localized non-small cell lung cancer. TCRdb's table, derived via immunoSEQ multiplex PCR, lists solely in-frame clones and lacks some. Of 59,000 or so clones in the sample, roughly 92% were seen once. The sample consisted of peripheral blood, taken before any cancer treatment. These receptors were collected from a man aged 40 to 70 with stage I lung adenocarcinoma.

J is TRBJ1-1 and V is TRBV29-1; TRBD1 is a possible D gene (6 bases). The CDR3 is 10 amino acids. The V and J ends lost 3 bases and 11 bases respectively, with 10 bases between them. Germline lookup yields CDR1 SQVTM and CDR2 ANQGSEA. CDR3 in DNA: TGCAGCGTTGAGCACAGGGTGGCTTTCTTT. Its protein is CSVEHRVAFF.

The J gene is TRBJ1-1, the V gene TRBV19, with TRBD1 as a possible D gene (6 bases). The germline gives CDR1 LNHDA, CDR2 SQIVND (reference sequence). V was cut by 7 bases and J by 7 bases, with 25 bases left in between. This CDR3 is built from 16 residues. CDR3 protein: CASKNGGPLVLGEAFF. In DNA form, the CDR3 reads TGTGCCAGTAAAAACGGGGGCCCGTTAGTATTGGGTGAAGCTTTCTTT.

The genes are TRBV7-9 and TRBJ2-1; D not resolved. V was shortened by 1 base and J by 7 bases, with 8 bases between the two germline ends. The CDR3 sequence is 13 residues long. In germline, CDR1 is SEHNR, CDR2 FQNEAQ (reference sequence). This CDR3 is CASSLEPGNEQFF. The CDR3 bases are TGTGCCAGCAGCTTAGAACCTGGAAATGAGCAGTTCTTC. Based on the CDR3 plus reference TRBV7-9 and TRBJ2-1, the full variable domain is DTGVSQNPRHKITKRGQNVTFRCDPISEHNRLYWYRQTLGQGPEFLTYFQNEAQLEKSRLLSDRFSAERPKGSFSTLEIQRTEQGDSAMYLCASSLEPGNEQFFGPGTRLTVL.

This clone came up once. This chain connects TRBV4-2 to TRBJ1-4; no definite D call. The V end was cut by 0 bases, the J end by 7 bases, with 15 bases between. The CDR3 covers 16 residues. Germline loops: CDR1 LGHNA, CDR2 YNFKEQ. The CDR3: CASSQEPGKEAEKLFF. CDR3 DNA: TGTGCCAGCAGCCAAGAGCCCGGGAAGGAAGCTGAAAAACTGTTTTTT.

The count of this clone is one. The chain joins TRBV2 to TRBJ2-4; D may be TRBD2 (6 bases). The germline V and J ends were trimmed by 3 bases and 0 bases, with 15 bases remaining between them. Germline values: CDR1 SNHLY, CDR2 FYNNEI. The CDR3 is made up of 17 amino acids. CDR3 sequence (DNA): TGTGCCAGCAGTGATTTCGGGAGCAGAGGAGCCAAAAACATTCAGTACTTC. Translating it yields CASSDFGSRGAKNIQYF.

CDR3 coding DNA: TGTGCCAGCAGTTCCCCGTTGGCGGGGGAGTCCTACGAGCAGTACTTC. This codes for CASSSPLAGESYEQYF. This sequence joins TRBV6-6 and TRBJ2-7; 7 bases are a match to TRBD2. The CDR3 loop spans 16 amino acids. The trim removed 4 bases at V and 1 base at J, leaving 10 bases unmatched. Germline CDR1 MNHNY, CDR2 SVGAGI (reference sequence).

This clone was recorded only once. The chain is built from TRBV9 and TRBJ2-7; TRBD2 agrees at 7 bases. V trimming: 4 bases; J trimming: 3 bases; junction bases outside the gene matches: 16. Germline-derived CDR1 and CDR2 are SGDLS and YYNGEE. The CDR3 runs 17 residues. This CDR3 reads CASSSHRWREWIYEQYF. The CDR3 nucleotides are TGTGCCAGCAGCTCTCACCGATGGCGGGAGTGGATCTACGAGCAGTACTTC.

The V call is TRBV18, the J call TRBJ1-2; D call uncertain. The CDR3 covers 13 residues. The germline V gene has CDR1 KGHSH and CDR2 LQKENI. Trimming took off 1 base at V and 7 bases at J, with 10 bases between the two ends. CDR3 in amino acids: CASSPLWASGYTF. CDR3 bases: TGTGCCAGCTCACCACTATGGGCTAGTGGCTACACCTTC.

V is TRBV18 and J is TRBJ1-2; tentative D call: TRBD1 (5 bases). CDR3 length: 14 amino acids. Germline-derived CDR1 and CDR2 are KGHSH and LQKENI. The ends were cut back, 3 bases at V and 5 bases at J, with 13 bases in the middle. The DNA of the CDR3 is TGTGCCAGCTCACCGGGACCGGAGTTATATGGCTACACCTTC. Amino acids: CASSPGPELYGYTF.